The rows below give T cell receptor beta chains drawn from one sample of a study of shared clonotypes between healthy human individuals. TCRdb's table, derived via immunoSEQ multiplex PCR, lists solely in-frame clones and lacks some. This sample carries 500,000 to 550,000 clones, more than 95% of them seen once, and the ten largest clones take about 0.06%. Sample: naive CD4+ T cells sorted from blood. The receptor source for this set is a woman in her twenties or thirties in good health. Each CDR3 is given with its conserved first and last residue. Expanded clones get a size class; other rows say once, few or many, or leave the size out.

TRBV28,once,CASIKTTAGAYEQYF
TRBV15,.,CATSRPRGGYEQYF
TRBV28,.,CASSYQNSEAFF
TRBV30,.,CAWSTGAGANVLTF
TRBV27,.,CASGTANTGELFF
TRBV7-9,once,CASTPDEKLFF
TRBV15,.,CATSRGTGGKNTEAFF
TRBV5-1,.,CASSLGQGAYEQYF
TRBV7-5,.,CVRSSQDRQETQYF
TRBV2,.,CASSDLAENQPQHF
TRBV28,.,CASSLSRRGAGRGYSQPQHF
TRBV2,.,CASQSGQALETQYF
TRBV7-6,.,CASSSHEGAHYGYTF
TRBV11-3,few,CASSRLGDTQYF
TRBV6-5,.,CASRGGGRTDTQYF
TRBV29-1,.,CSVAGGRVYEQYF
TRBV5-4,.,CASSSQTPSGSRLGEQFF
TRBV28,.,CASSPRPSYGYTF
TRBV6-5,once,CASSSDWSSYEQYF
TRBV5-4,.,CASSLVGTEETQYF
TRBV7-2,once,CASSLGAAMNTEAFF